The T cell receptor (beta chain) under discussion was sequenced for a study of shared clonotypes between healthy human individuals. Overall study findings and caveats: Memory subsets had estimated richness that was generally smaller than that of naive subsets.

A word on this clone: Its specificity is not known.

CDR3 length: 17 residues. The trim removed 4 bases at V and 2 bases at J, leaving 10 bases unmatched. Germline V gene data show CDR1 as MGHRA and CDR2 as YSYEKL. Original data processing: Junction-only immunoSEQ sequences carried no quality scores, so filtering differed. Only in-frame clones appear in the TCRdb table, and some are missing; sequencing was by immunoSEQ multiplex PCR. The DNA was the basis for D and trimming; V, J and clone size are from that table. The profile shows millions of clones, about 95% of them singletons. In the naive CD8 group, cells lacked CD45RO and were positively selected for CCR7, so terminally differentiated effector memory CD45RA+ cells were left out.

The sequenced material came from naive CD8+ T cells sorted from blood. This clonotype was obtained from a man aged 18 to 29 in good health. This chain joins TRBV4-1 and TRBJ2-3, with 9 bases identical to TRBD2. CDR3 bases: TGCGCCAGCAGCCGATGGGCGGGAGGGAGGACCACAGATACGCAGTATTTT. It specifies CASSRWAGGRTTDTQYF.